One T cell receptor (beta chain) is described in this entry. Its antigen is unknown. The germline V gene encodes CDR1 GTSNPN and CDR2 SVGIG (reference sequence). The CDR3 contains 14 residues. The V and J ends lost 4 bases and 7 bases, in that order; junction bases with no gene match: 13. The data were obtained in a study of T cells in Graves' hyperthyroidism and ophthalmopathy. Study-wide points: Blood also showed most of the thyroid clonotypes that were expanded above 0.001.

Amplified TCR beta CDR3 regions derived from RNA transcripts. With the HTBI primer set, the TCR CDR3 went through a first round of RT-PCR. TCRdb analysed the multiplex PCR reads with MiXCR anew, one entry per CDR3 protein. The repertoire holds approximately 490,000 distinct CDR3 sequences, about 20% seen once, with roughly 49% in the top ten. The chain links TRBV30 to TRBJ2-7; 7 positions agree with TRBD1. The sequence came from a woman in her 70s with Graves' ophthalmopathy. The sample comprised blood. CDR3 region: CAWTRGPPGVEQYF. The CDR3 DNA is TGTGCCTGGACGAGGGGGCCCCCTGGGGTGGAGCAGTACTTC.